A selection of T cell receptor beta chains follows, all from one sample in a study of cytomegalovirus exposure and HLA in healthy donors. Here immunoSEQ multiplex PCR was the method, and the copy in TCRdb shows in-frame clones only, minus some. Among around 100,000 clones listed, over 55% were seen once. The sample comprised PBMCs. The receptor set was obtained from a woman aged 18-29 years in good health and CMV-seropositive. Both conserved end residues are part of each CDR3. The D gene is left open where the match is weak. Part of the rows lack a size; the others show once, few, many or a class for expanded clones.

-,TRBV30,-,TRBJ1-1,CAWRRGAIVNMNTEAFF,TGTGCCTGGAGAAGGGGCGCGATCGTAAATATGAACACTGAAGCTTTCTTT
-,TRBV6-6,-,TRBJ2-1,CASSYRGWTYNEQFF,TGTGCCAGCAGTTACAGGGGGTGGACCTACAATGAGCAGTTCTTC
-,TRBV14,-,TRBJ2-5,CASSREVFGTQYF,TGTGCCAGCAGCCGTGAGGTGTTTGGGACCCAGTACTTC
-,TRBV30,TRBD2,TRBJ2-1,CAGLKGLEYNEQFF,TGTGCCGGCCTCAAGGGACTAGAATACAATGAGCAGTTCTTC
-,TRBV27,TRBD1,TRBJ2-7,CASSALTGGPSYEQYF,TGTGCCAGCAGTGCCCTGACAGGGGGCCCCTCCTACGAGCAGTACTTC
-,TRBV4-1,-,TRBJ2-5,CASSQDRRGETQYF,TGCGCCAGCAGCCAAGATCGCAGGGGAGAGACCCAGTACTTC
-,TRBV5-6,-,TRBJ2-5,CASSLGAFSKETQYF,TGTGCCAGCAGCTTGGGGGCGTTCTCCAAAGAGACCCAGTACTTC
-,TRBV5-6,-,TRBJ1-1,CASSLARGWNTEAFF,TGTGCCAGCAGCTTGGCCCGGGGATGGAACACTGAAGCTTTCTTT
-,TRBV28,TRBD1,TRBJ2-7,CASSPGQGASVYEQYF,TGTGCCAGCAGTCCGGGACAGGGGGCGTCTGTCTACGAGCAGTACTTC
once,TRBV7-9,-,TRBJ2-1,CASCTDPIVNEQFF,TGTGCCAGCTGTACAGACCCGATAGTCAATGAGCAGTTCTTC
-,TRBV28,-,TRBJ2-5,CASSLLGAQETQYF,TGTGCCAGCAGTTTATTAGGGGCCCAAGAGACCCAGTACTTC
-,TRBV7-8,TRBD2,TRBJ2-2,CASRPTSGRRRTGELFF,TGTGCCAGCAGGCCAACTAGCGGGAGAAGGCGAACCGGGGAGCTGTTTTTT
-,TRBV7-9,-,TRBJ2-3,CASSFQRRRQDTQYF,TGTGCCAGCAGCTTTCAGAGGAGGCGTCAAGATACGCAGTATTTT
few,TRBV6-1,TRBD2,TRBJ2-3,CAIGRGADTQYF,TGTGCCATAGGGCGGGGGGCAGATACGCAGTATTTT
many,TRBV7-2,TRBD1,TRBJ2-7,CASSSYRGQYEQYF,TGTGCCAGCAGCTCATACAGGGGGCAATACGAGCAGTACTTC
-,TRBV6-1,-,TRBJ1-5,CASGGAGSQPQHF,TGTGCCAGCGGAGGCGCTGGGAGTCAGCCCCAGCATTTT
-,TRBV5-5,-,TRBJ1-2,CASSLEGLPSYGYTF,TGTGCCAGCAGCTTGGAGGGGCTCCCCTCTTACGGCTACACCTTC
-,TRBV4-2,-,TRBJ1-6,CASSQGAGGGSPLHF,TGTGCCAGCAGCCAGGGAGCGGGGGGCGGGTCACCCCTCCACTTT
-,TRBV19,TRBD2,TRBJ2-1,CASSIDHGGASNEQFF,TGTGCCAGTAGTATAGACCACGGGGGGGCGAGTAATGAGCAGTTCTTC
-,TRBV19,-,TRBJ1-1,CASSPQDLPDAFF,TGTGCCAGTAGTCCCCAGGATCTCCCCGACGCTTTCTTT
-,TRBV19,TRBD1,TRBJ1-6,CASRSPPGQGLSALHF,TGTGCCAGTAGATCCCCGCCGGGACAGGGTCTTTCGGCCCTCCACTTT
-,TRBV4-2,TRBD2,TRBJ2-1,CASSLGVRGGSNEQFF,TGTGCCAGCAGCCTCGGCGTGCGGGGGGGTTCCAATGAGCAGTTCTTC
-,TRBV6-1,TRBD1,TRBJ2-5,CASSHHLTGGETQYF,TGTGCCAGCAGCCATCACCTGACAGGGGGGGAGACCCAGTACTTC
-,TRBV6-5,-,TRBJ2-7,CASSEARVHEQYF,TGTGCCAGCAGTGAAGCGCGTGTCCACGAGCAGTACTTC
-,TRBV6-5,TRBD1,TRBJ2-1,CASRAGTGNYNEQFF,TGTGCCAGCAGAGCCGGGACAGGTAACTACAATGAGCAGTTCTTC
few,TRBV7-9,-,TRBJ1-3,CASSEVGLYSGNTIYF,TGTGCCAGCAGCGAAGTGGGGCTCTACTCTGGAAACACCATATATTTT
few,TRBV18,-,TRBJ2-7,CASSEGTSSYEQYF,TGTGCCAGCTCAGAGGGCACGAGCTCCTACGAGCAGTACTTC
-,TRBV7-2,-,TRBJ1-2,CASSHTGGSQLYGYTF,TGTGCCAGCAGCCATACTGGCGGATCCCAACTCTATGGCTACACCTTC
-,TRBV7-2,-,TRBJ2-1,CASSQPTSVSGQFF,TGTGCCAGCAGCCAGCCTACTAGTGTCTCAGGGCAGTTCTTC
-,TRBV2,TRBD1,TRBJ1-2,CASSEGTGGRIYGYTF,TGTGCCAGCAGTGAAGGGACAGGGGGCAGAATCTATGGCTACACCTTC
-,TRBV28,TRBD1,TRBJ1-2,CASSWDRGRINYGYTF,TGTGCCAGCAGTTGGGACAGGGGGCGGATCAACTATGGCTACACCTTC
-,TRBV27,TRBD1,TRBJ1-1,CASSLLGQGAGEAFF,TGTGCCAGCAGTTTATTGGGACAGGGGGCAGGTGAAGCTTTCTTT
-,TRBV2,-,TRBJ1-5,CASGVVGANQPQHF,TGTGCCAGCGGGGTGGTGGGGGCCAATCAGCCCCAGCATTTT
few,TRBV15,TRBD2,TRBJ2-7,CATSTLGGIRPYEQYF,TGTGCCACCAGCACCCTGGGGGGGATAAGGCCCTACGAGCAGTACTTC
few,TRBV11-2,-,TRBJ2-3,CASSLDGGHSTDTQYF,TGTGCCAGCAGCTTAGATGGGGGCCATAGCACAGATACGCAGTATTTT
few,TRBV7-8,TRBD2,TRBJ2-3,CASSLAGGTTDTQYF,TGTGCCAGCAGCTTAGCGGGGGGGACCACAGATACGCAGTATTTT
-,TRBV7-2,TRBD2,TRBJ2-3,CASSLARGGADTQYF,TGTGCCAGCAGCTTAGCGCGGGGGGGTGCAGATACGCAGTATTTT
-,TRBV5-5,TRBD1,TRBJ2-1,CASSWDRGGDEQFF,TGTGCCAGCAGCTGGGACAGGGGAGGGGATGAGCAGTTCTTC
-,TRBV5-1,-,TRBJ1-1,CASSFLSGANTEAFF,TGCGCCAGCAGCTTCCTATCAGGGGCAAACACTGAAGCTTTCTTT
-,TRBV30,-,TRBJ1-3,CASTGQFGNTIYF,TGTGCCTCGACAGGACAGTTTGGAAACACCATATATTTT
-,TRBV10-3,-,TRBJ2-1,CAISSGYSYNEQFF,TGTGCCATCAGTAGCGGGTATTCCTACAATGAGCAGTTCTTC